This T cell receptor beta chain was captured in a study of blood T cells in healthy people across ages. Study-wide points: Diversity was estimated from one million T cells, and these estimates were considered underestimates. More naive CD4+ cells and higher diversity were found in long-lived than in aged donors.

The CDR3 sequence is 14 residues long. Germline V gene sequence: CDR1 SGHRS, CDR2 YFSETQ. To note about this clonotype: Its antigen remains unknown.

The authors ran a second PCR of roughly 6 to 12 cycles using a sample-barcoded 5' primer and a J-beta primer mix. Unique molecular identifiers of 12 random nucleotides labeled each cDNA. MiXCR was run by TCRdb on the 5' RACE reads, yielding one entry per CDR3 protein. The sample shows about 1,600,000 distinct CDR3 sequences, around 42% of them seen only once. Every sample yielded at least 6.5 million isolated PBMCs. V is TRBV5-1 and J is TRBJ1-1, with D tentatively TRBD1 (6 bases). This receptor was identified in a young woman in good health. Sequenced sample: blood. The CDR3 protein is CASRKGGPDTEAFF. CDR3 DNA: TGCGCTTCTCGAAAGGGGGGGCCTGACACTGAAGCTTTCTTT.